Listed here are 27 T cell receptor beta chains from one sample, sequenced in a study of Ad26.COV2.S vaccination and SARS-CoV-2 variants. Treatment given: around 19 received Ad26.COV2.S at low or high dose, single or two shots; about 5 received placebo; per-sample allocation not given. Samples came from day 63 after the first vaccine or placebo injection. Clones were read by immunoSEQ multiplex PCR, and TCRdb kept only the in-frame ones, dropping some. The data show roughly 420,000 clones, 85% to 90% seen once. This sample comprised peripheral blood, obtained in a trial of Ad26.COV2.S vaccine versus placebo. Receptors were obtained from a person between 18 and 59 years old who received the Ad26.COV2.S COVID-19 vaccine or a placebo.

On this clone itself: The same CDR3 can be traced to other DNA sequences in this sample. The chain carries TRBV4-2 and TRBJ1-2; D is possibly TRBD1 (5 bases). Germline V CDR1 and CDR2: LGHNA, YNFKEQ. This CDR3 has 14 amino acids. V was trimmed by 1 base and J by 5 bases, leaving 11 bases between them. The CDR3 DNA is TGTGCCAGCAGCCAAGTAGGAGGGGAGTATGGCTACACCTTC. Its translation is CASSQVGGEYGYTF.

This rearrangement joins TRBV28 to TRBJ2-3; D is possibly TRBD1 (5 bases). The V end lost 7 bases, the J end lost 8 bases, and 10 bases lay between the germline ends. CDR1 and CDR2 (germline): MDHEN, SYDVKM. CDR3 size: 11 residues. Here the CDR3 DNA reads TGTGCCAGCATACAGGATGGTACGCAGTATTTT. As protein: CASIQDGTQYF.

The chain employs TRBV5-6 and TRBJ2-2; D possibly corresponds to TRBD1 (6 bases). V lost 1 base and J 10 bases, leaving 29 bases between the germline ends. The germline V gene encodes CDR1 SGHDT and CDR2 YYEEEE. The CDR3 sequence is 19 residues long. The CDR3 sequence: CASSLWAFGRGMSLEELFF. CDR3 sequence (DNA): TGTGCCAGCAGCTTGTGGGCTTTTGGCAGGGGCATGTCCCTTGAGGAGCTGTTTTTT.

The chain recombines TRBV5-6 with TRBJ2-7, with D perhaps matching TRBD2 (7 bases). Germline lookup yields CDR1 SGHDT and CDR2 YYEEEE. V shed 4 bases and J shed 0 bases, with 14 bases lying between them. The CDR3 consists of 15 residues. The CDR3: CASSPRAGASYEQYF. The CDR3 DNA follows: TGTGCCAGCAGCCCTCGGGCGGGGGCCTCCTACGAGCAGTACTTC.

This chain connects TRBV3-1 (or the pseudogene TRBV3-2) to TRBJ1-5, with D unclear. This CDR3 has 14 amino acids. V lost 5 bases and J lost 2, with 10 bases in between. CDR1 is LGHDT, CDR2 YNNKEL, per germline (reference sequence). CDR3 coding DNA: TGTGCCAGCAGCTACAGCGCCGGCAATCAGCCCCAGCATTTT. This gives the protein CASSYSAGNQPQHF.

The chain combines TRBV28 with TRBJ1-2, with 7 bases fitting TRBD1. Per germline, CDR1 MDHEN and CDR2 SYDVKM. There are 14 residues in the CDR3. Trimming took 2 bases from V and 4 from J; bases not matched to a gene: 4. CDR3 coding DNA: TGTGCCAGCAGTTTAGCCAGGGGGGGCTATGGCTACACCTTC. This gives the protein CASSLARGGYGYTF.

The rearrangement links TRBV28 to TRBJ2-5, with 8 bases lining up with TRBD1. Looked up from germline, CDR1 is MDHEN and CDR2 is SYDVKM. Trimming cost V 3 bases and J 5 bases; bases outside gene matches: 5. The CDR3 consists of 14 residues. The CDR3 protein is CASSLAGGKETQYF. As DNA, the CDR3 is TGTGCCAGCAGTTTGGCAGGGGGCAAGGAGACCCAGTACTTC.

The rearrangement links TRBV5-4 to TRBJ2-5; tentatively, D is TRBD1 or TRBD2 (8 bases each). The CDR3 length is 15 residues. The V end lost 2 bases, the J end lost 4 bases, and 15 bases lay between the germline ends. CDR1 SGHNT and CDR2 YYREEE come from the germline V gene (reference sequence). CDR3 in amino acids: CASSFGGGTGETQYF. For the CDR3, the DNA is TGTGCCAGCAGCTTCGGGGGGGGGACAGGAGAGACCCAGTACTTC.

The table lists this clone with a count of one. The chain employs TRBV28 and TRBJ1-5, with D unresolved. Per germline, CDR1 MDHEN and CDR2 SYDVKM. The CDR3 runs 13 residues. Between the trimmed V and J ends, which lost 6 bases and 5 bases, there was a span of 11 bases. The CDR3 here is CASRRRIYQPQHF. The CDR3 nucleotides are TGTGCCAGCAGAAGGCGGATTTATCAGCCCCAGCATTTT.

The J gene is TRBJ2-5, the V gene TRBV4-1; 7 bases match TRBD1. Germline trimming cut 3 bases from V and 5 bases from J; bases unmatched to any gene: 18. This CDR3 is built from 18 residues. Germline CDR1 reads MGHRA; CDR2 reads YSYEKL. CDR3 loop: CASSHIGGPSQHRETQYF. CDR3 DNA sequence: TGCGCCAGCAGCCATATAGGGGGCCCATCACAACACAGGGAGACCCAGTACTTC.

The gene calls are TRBV7-2 and TRBJ2-3; 15 bases align to TRBD2. The trim removed 1 base at V and 4 bases at J, leaving 3 bases unmatched. CDR1 and CDR2 from the germline V gene are SGHTA and FQGNSA. CDR3 length: 17 amino acids. CDR3 residues: CASSLVGLAGGSDTQYF. The CDR3 bases are TGTGCCAGCAGCTTAGTGGGACTAGCGGGGGGATCAGATACGCAGTATTTT.

The chain couples TRBV19 to TRBJ2-3; 8 nucleotides line up with TRBD2. CDR1 LNHDA and CDR2 SQIVND come from the germline V gene (reference sequence). V shed 4 bases, J shed 3 bases, and the junction held 6 bases outside the gene matches. The CDR3 spans 15 residues. CDR3 in DNA: TGTGCCAGTAGTACAACGGGGGGGCATACAGATACGCAGTATTTT. Translation: CASSTTGGHTDTQYF.

J is TRBJ1-4 and V is TRBV5-4; perhaps TRBD1 as D (5 bases). Trimming left V 0 bases short and J 6 bases short, with 9 bases between. The CDR3 is 14 amino acids. Germline V gene data show CDR1 as SGHNT and CDR2 as YYREEE (reference sequence). The CDR3 coding sequence is TGTGCCAGCAGCTTGGAGGGACGACATGAAAAACTGTTTTTT. Amino acids: CASSLEGRHEKLFF.

Note on this clone: Other DNA sequences in this specimen translate into the identical CDR3. The chain employs TRBV6-2 or TRBV6-3 and TRBJ2-1; weak D call: TRBD2 (5 bases). V dropped 2 bases and J dropped 2 bases, with 10 bases sitting between them. This CDR3 is built from 15 residues. Germline-derived CDR1 and CDR2 are MNHEY and SVGEGT. CDR3 region: CASSYEAGTYNEQFF. The CDR3 coding sequence is TGTGCCAGCAGTTACGAAGCCGGGACCTACAATGAGCAGTTCTTC.

The rearrangement uses TRBV2 and TRBJ2-3, with 7 bases matching TRBD1. The CDR3 spans 16 residues. Per the germline V gene, CDR1 is SNHLY and CDR2 is FYNNEI. V was pared by 1 base and J by 5 bases, with 9 bases of the junction left unmatched. CDR3 sequence reads: CASSEGLGGGGDTQYF. In nucleotides, the CDR3 is TGTGCCAGCAGTGAAGGTCTAGGGGGCGGCGGAGATACGCAGTATTTT.

V is TRBV7-9 and J is TRBJ2-1; TRBD1 agrees at 9 bases. This CDR3 contains 16 residues. Germline assignment: CDR1 SEHNR and CDR2 FQNEAQ (reference sequence). V shed 6 bases, J shed 5 bases, and the junction held 11 bases outside the gene matches. The CDR3 loop reads CASRLPIRDRDNEQFF. CDR3 coding DNA: TGTGCCAGCAGGTTACCGATCCGGGACAGGGACAATGAGCAGTTCTTC. The entire variable domain, with the rest obtained from reference TRBV7-9 and TRBJ2-1, is as follows: DTGVSQNPRHKITKRGQNVTFRCDPISEHNRLYWYRQTLGQGPEFLTYFQNEAQLEKSRLLSDRFSAERPKGSFSTLEIQRTEQGDSAMYLCASRLPIRDRDNEQFFGPGTRLTVL.

The chain employs TRBV6-6 and TRBJ2-1; D gene ambiguous. V lost 1 base and J 2 bases, leaving 6 bases between the germline ends. This CDR3 comprises 14 residues. CDR1 MNHNY and CDR2 SVGAGI come from the germline V gene (reference sequence). The CDR3 DNA reads as TGTGCCAGCAGTTACTTTGGCCCCTACAATGAGCAGTTCTTC. It specifies CASSYFGPYNEQFF.

CDR3 sequence: CASSSGGGGGNEQFF. The CDR3 DNA reads TGTGCCAGCAGCTCCGGAGGTGGGGGCGGGAATGAGCAGTTCTTC. The chain joins TRBV7-3 to TRBJ2-1, with a possible D match to TRBD1 (6 bases). From germline, CDR1 is SGHTA and CDR2 FQGTGA. Trimming took 4 bases from V and 7 from J, leaving 17 bases between them. The CDR3 runs to 15 residues.

The V gene is TRBV7-2, the J gene TRBJ2-3; 7 nucleotides match TRBD2. Germline CDR1 SGHTA, CDR2 FQGNSA. The CDR3 spans 15 residues. V lost 5 bases, J lost 2 bases, and 7 bases stayed unmatched. Here the CDR3 DNA reads TGTGCCAGCAGCAGTCAGCGGGGTTACACAGATACGCAGTATTTT. Protein: CASSSQRGYTDTQYF.

Here the CDR3 DNA reads TGTGCCAGCAGTAGGCCCGGGAGGGATACGCAGTATTTT. Amino acids: CASSRPGRDTQYF. V gene TRBV25-1 combines with J gene TRBJ2-3; 7 bases are a match to TRBD2. In germline, CDR1 is MGHDK, CDR2 SYGVNS. This CDR3 is 13 amino acids long. V gave up 5 bases and J gave up 6 bases; unmatched junction bases: 5.

This clone appeared a single time. The chain carries TRBV25-1 and TRBJ2-7; no clear D. The CDR3 sequence is 14 residues long. V lost 2 bases and J lost 3, with 11 bases in between. Germline-derived CDR1 and CDR2 are MGHDK and SYGVNS. The CDR3 region is CASSEADQIYEQYF. The CDR3 nucleotides read TGTGCCAGCAGTGAAGCAGACCAGATCTACGAGCAGTACTTC.

This clone was observed a handful of times. The chain has TRBV4-3 and TRBJ1-1; D is undetermined. This CDR3 has 15 amino acids. Germline V gene sequence: CDR1 LGHNA, CDR2 YSLEER. Trimming shortened V by 1 base and J by 1 base, and 10 bases separated the two germline ends. The CDR3 sequence: CASSQGPGSNTEAFF. The DNA of the CDR3 is TGCGCCAGCAGCCAAGGGCCTGGTTCGAACACTGAAGCTTTCTTT.

The V call is TRBV6-5, the J call TRBJ1-3; D may be TRBD1 (5 bases). Trimming removed 8 bases at V and 7 bases at J, with 18 bases between. Germline V gene sequence: CDR1 MNHEY, CDR2 SVGAGI. CDR3 length: 14 residues. The CDR3 bases are TGTGCCAGCCGAGACAGCGGCCTAGAGAACACCATATATTTT. Protein: CASRDSGLENTIYF.

The genes are TRBV16 and TRBJ2-7; D gene ambiguous. The CDR3 length is 13 residues. The germline CDR1 and CDR2 sequences are KGHSY and FQNENV. V lost 0 bases to trimming and J lost 10 bases, with 13 bases between them. In DNA form, the CDR3 reads TGTGCCAGCAGCCAATCTCGGGTCCCCGTCCAGTACTTC. It codes for CASSQSRVPVQYF.

This clone was counted a single time. J is TRBJ2-2 and V is TRBV6-2 or TRBV6-3; 7 positions agree with TRBD1. Germline V gene data show CDR1 as MNHEY and CDR2 as SVGEGT. Trimming removed 4 bases from V and 1 base from J; junction bases left unmatched: 6. The length of the CDR3 is 16 residues. The CDR3 region is CASSSTRTGNTGELFF. CDR3 coding DNA: TGTGCCAGCAGTTCTACTCGGACAGGGAACACCGGGGAGCTGTTTTTT.

The chain uses TRBV5-1 and TRBJ2-3, with a possible D match to TRBD1 (7 bases). The CDR3 covers 13 residues. With 3 bases removed from V and 5 bases from J, the gap between germline ends came to 10 bases. In germline, CDR1 is SGHRS, CDR2 YFSETQ. CDR3 DNA: TGCGCCAGCAGCTCCCAGGGGGGAGATACGCAGTATTTT. This translates into CASSSQGGDTQYF.

Comment on this clone: The same CDR3 also results from other DNA sequences found in this sample. J is TRBJ2-7 and V is TRBV28; TRBD2 matches at 13 bases. Germline CDR1 is MDHEN and CDR2 is SYDVKM. V lost 5 bases, J lost 4 bases, and 8 bases stayed unmatched. The CDR3 consists of 16 residues. CDR3 loop: CASSSRTSGGWYEQYF. The CDR3 bases are TGTGCCAGCAGTAGCAGGACTAGCGGGGGTTGGTACGAGCAGTACTTC.